These T cell receptor beta chains were read from a single sample in a study of control samples from healthy donors and cancer patients. TCRdb's copy holds only in-frame clones and misses some; the assay was immunoSEQ multiplex PCR. Counted here are about 160,000 clones, over 85% occurring once; the ten biggest clones make up around 9.3%. Sequenced sample: blood. Every receptor here comes from a middle-aged woman in good health. The CDR3 runs from the conserved cysteine through the conserved F or W. D genes are given only for firm matches. Clone size is given for some rows only: seen once, a few or many times, or a class if the clone is expanded.

j_call	v_call	clone_size	d_call	cdr3_aa
TRBJ1-2	TRBV5-6	-	-	CASSQQEVMGYTF
TRBJ1-4	TRBV4-3	-	TRBD1	CASSQDLNRGNEKLFF
TRBJ2-2	TRBV19	-	TRBD1	CASSIQGANGELFF
TRBJ1-2	TRBV7-9	-	TRBD1	CASSLGTVYGYTF
TRBJ1-1	TRBV3-1/TRBV3-2	-	TRBD1	CASSQATGSECSF
TRBJ1-2	TRBV4-2	-	TRBD1	CASSQKDRGAGGYTF
TRBJ2-1	TRBV5-1	-	TRBD2	CASSLALAGATYNEQFF
TRBJ2-1	TRBV12-3/TRBV12-4	once	-	CASSFLPAGEQFF
TRBJ1-1	TRBV3-1/TRBV3-2	-	-	CASSQFAGLNTEAFF
TRBJ2-1	TRBV7-2	-	TRBD2	CASSRFSGGAFEQFF
TRBJ2-1	TRBV3-1/TRBV3-2	-	TRBD2	CASSRLAGAYNEQFF
TRBJ2-1	TRBV4-2	-	-	CASSPRRRTTNPASYNEQFF
TRBJ2-7	TRBV6-2/TRBV6-3	-	-	CASSYGPLEQYF
TRBJ2-1	TRBV4-3	-	-	CASNGGRSYNEQFF
TRBJ1-1	TRBV20-1	-	-	CSAGPGEKAFF
TRBJ1-5	TRBV7-4	-	-	CASTGHHQPQHF
TRBJ2-1	TRBV16	-	-	CASSRAMWGTYNEQFF
TRBJ1-1	TRBV7-9	-	-	CASSLEGKKWNEAFF
TRBJ2-7	TRBV18	-	-	CASSPSAASYEQYF
TRBJ1-1	TRBV7-2	-	-	CASSLALSNTEAFF
TRBJ2-5	TRBV7-2	-	-	CASSLMRAVGQETQYF
TRBJ1-1	TRBV19	-	TRBD1	CASSIGRGRLNTEAFF
TRBJ1-1	TRBV19	-	TRBD1	CASSKGGRRAEAFF
TRBJ2-3	TRBV4-3	-	-	CASSRMGPGGADSTDTQYF
TRBJ1-5	TRBV6-2/TRBV6-3	-	-	CASSYRKRSSISNQPQHF
TRBJ1-1	TRBV19	-	-	CASSIGGPGTEAFF
TRBJ2-1	TRBV6-5	-	TRBD1	CASSTDRGLEQFF
TRBJ2-2	TRBV9	once	-	CASSDDLTASTGELFF
TRBJ2-2	TRBV4-1	-	-	CASRGAEQEPTTQNTGELFF
TRBJ2-5	TRBV27	-	TRBD2	CASSLSGRGAGEETQYF
TRBJ2-7	TRBV20-1	-	-	CSARVYEQYF
TRBJ2-5	TRBV4-3	-	-	CASSQGGSPQETQYF
TRBJ1-1	TRBV10-1	-	-	CASSRNRDGTEAFF
TRBJ2-1	TRBV10-3	-	-	CAISESGGRDEQFF
TRBJ1-1	TRBV7-2	-	-	CASSLVGFEAFF
TRBJ1-6	TRBV5-1	few	TRBD1	CASSKGADRSPLHF
TRBJ2-3	TRBV4-3	-	TRBD2	CASSQVGGRRADTQYF
TRBJ1-1	TRBV10-3	-	-	CAISATQGEAFF
TRBJ1-2	TRBV7-9	-	-	CASSREPSGGYTF
TRBJ1-1	TRBV5-6	-	-	CASSLRNKNTEAFF
TRBJ1-5	TRBV19	-	-	CASLGQIYSNQPQHF